This T cell receptor beta chain was observed in a study of PD-1 blockade in classical Hodgkin lymphoma. Across the whole study: Every 2 weeks, patients got 3 mg/kg intravenous nivolumab.

Study-level results: Complete responders showed a baseline diversity that resembled the diversity of newly diagnosed patients. By cycle point C4D1, TCR diversity had risen significantly in CD4+ cells (but not CD8+ cells). Newly diagnosed patients were reported to start with lower TCR diversity than healthy donors.

Note on this clone: Its antigen remains unidentified.

Profiling relied on immunoSEQ multiplex PCR, and the TCRdb table lists in-frame clones only, not all of them. Among some 64,000 clones listed, over 75% were seen once. The V end was cut by 4 bases, the J end by 7 bases, with 18 bases between. This CDR3 spans 15 amino acids. Germline V gives CDR1 SGHRS, CDR2 YFSETQ. The patients all showed relapse after autologous stem cell transplantation, while their brentuximab vedotin exposure varied. The TCR was taken from a human donor with classical Hodgkin lymphoma. The chain has TRBV5-1 and TRBJ2-1, with D tentatively TRBD1 (6 bases). This sample comprised peripheral blood mononuclear cells (PBMCs), obtained at baseline. The DNA of the CDR3 is TGCGCCAGCAGCCTAACCGGGACATCTTCTAATGAGCAGTTCTTC. Amino acid sequence: CASSLTGTSSNEQFF.